Listed here are 20 T cell receptor beta chains from one sample, sequenced in a study of T cell changes during pregnancy in multiple sclerosis. The assay was immunoSEQ multiplex PCR, and TCRdb's table has in-frame clones only and misses some. This repertoire shows under 100,000 clones, about 94% found once; its top ten account for 2.5%. This sample comprised peripheral blood, obtained in the third trimester of pregnancy. All receptors come from a female donor with multiple sclerosis, enrolled in a pregnancy study.

In its sample, this clone was seen once. The genes are TRBV7-2 and TRBJ2-7; D may be TRBD2 (6 bases). V lost 4 bases and J lost 3, with 13 bases in between. CDR3 length: 14 amino acids. The germline V gene has CDR1 SGHTA and CDR2 FQGNSA. The CDR3 nucleotides are TGTGCCAGCAGCTATAGCGGCGACTACTACGAGCAGTACTTC. Translating it yields CASSYSGDYYEQYF.

This chain connects TRBV9 to TRBJ2-3; a possible D gene is TRBD1 (6 bases). Per the germline V gene, CDR1 is SGDLS and CDR2 is YYNGEE. The CDR3 spans 15 residues. Deletions cut 6 bases from V and 2 bases from J, with 16 bases between. The CDR3 nucleotides read TGTGCCAGCAAGGGGGTAAGCGGTAACACAGATACGCAGTATTTT. Encoded protein: CASKGVSGNTDTQYF.

This sequence joins TRBV6-5 and TRBJ2-7; 10 nucleotides line up with TRBD1. After removal of 5 bases from V and 6 bases from J, the junction contained 7 bases not matched to a gene. Germline values: CDR1 MNHEY, CDR2 SVGAGI. The CDR3 covers 14 residues. CDR3 in amino acids: CASSTGTGVPEQYF. The CDR3 bases are TGTGCCAGCAGTACCGGGACAGGGGTCCCCGAGCAGTACTTC.

The chain uses TRBV23-1 and TRBJ2-1; tentative D call: TRBD1 (5 bases). TRBV23-1 is placed among ORFs of uncertain function. V was pared by 2 bases and J by 4 bases, with 15 bases between. CDR3 length equals 16 residues. In DNA form, the CDR3 reads TGCGCCAGCAGTCAAAAGTACAGGCTCAATTACAATGAGCAGTTCTTC. As protein: CASSQKYRLNYNEQFF.

This clone came up once. The gene calls are TRBV4-1 and TRBJ2-5; TRBD2 matches 9 bases. Trimming cost V 0 bases and J 5 bases; bases outside gene matches: 7. The CDR3 is 16 residues long. Germline values: CDR1 MGHRA, CDR2 YSYEKL. The CDR3 protein is CASSQDALAGYETQYF. The CDR3 DNA reads TGCGCCAGCAGCCAAGATGCCCTAGCGGGGTACGAGACCCAGTACTTC.

The rearrangement links TRBV7-2 to TRBJ1-4, with D possibly matching TRBD1 (5 bases). The CDR3 totals 15 residues. The V end was cut by 0 bases, the J end by 6 bases, with 11 bases between. Per germline, CDR1 SGHTA and CDR2 FQGNSA. CDR3 sequence (DNA): TGTGCCAGCAGCTTAGCGGGCGGGGCACATGAAAAACTGTTTTTT. Translation: CASSLAGGAHEKLFF.

The chain joins TRBV4-1 to TRBJ2-7, with TRBD2 as a possible D gene (6 bases). Trimming left V 0 bases short and J 3 bases short, with 9 bases between. This CDR3 comprises 14 residues. The germline CDR1 and CDR2 sequences are MGHRA and YSYEKL. CDR3 in DNA: TGCGCCAGCAGCCAAGAAAGGGGAGGCTACGAGCAGTACTTC. It codes for CASSQERGGYEQYF.

V is TRBV6-1 and J is TRBJ1-2; TRBD1 might be the D (6 bases). The CDR3 consists of 13 residues. V was shortened by 5 bases and J by 2 bases, with 9 bases between the two germline ends. Germline V gene data show CDR1 as MNHNS and CDR2 as SASEGT. The CDR3 loop reads CASSRTENYGYTF. The CDR3, as DNA: TGTGCCAGCAGTAGGACAGAAAACTATGGCTACACCTTC.

CDR3: CASSWGQGNEQFF. The CDR3 DNA reads TGTGCCAGCAGCTGGGGACAGGGCAATGAGCAGTTCTTC. The chain links TRBV13 to TRBJ2-1; 9 nucleotides match TRBD1. Germline V gives CDR1 PRHDT, CDR2 FYEKMQ (reference sequence). The ends lost 4 bases at V and 6 bases at J; junction bases unmatched: 1. The CDR3 consists of 13 residues.

The genes are TRBV4-1 and TRBJ2-7; a weak D match, TRBD1 (6 bases). Looked up from germline, CDR1 is MGHRA and CDR2 is YSYEKL. The CDR3 runs 15 residues. V gave up 4 bases and J gave up 1 base, with 14 bases separating them. CDR3 sequence reads: CASSLTTGGSYEQYF. The CDR3 DNA sequence: TGCGCCAGCAGCCTTACGACAGGAGGATCCTACGAGCAGTACTTC.

The chain couples TRBV6-1 to TRBJ1-2; weak D call: TRBD1 (5 bases). CDR1 is MNHNS and CDR2 is SASEGT in the germline V gene. V lost 4 bases and J 5 bases, leaving 17 bases between the germline ends. The CDR3 consists of 15 residues. The CDR3 sequence: CASSVGLGGGYGYTF. The CDR3 DNA is TGTGCCAGCAGTGTAGGCCTTGGGGGGGGATATGGCTACACCTTC.

The chain joins TRBV6-1 to TRBJ2-3; D gene uncertain. V was trimmed by 8 bases and J by 0 bases, leaving 6 bases between them. The CDR3 length is 12 residues. The germline gives CDR1 MNHNS, CDR2 SASEGT. The CDR3 is CASGTSTDTQYF. In DNA form, the CDR3 reads TGTGCCAGCGGTACAAGCACAGATACGCAGTATTTT.

The chain uses TRBV6-5 and TRBJ2-3; 7 bases match TRBD2. Germline V gives CDR1 MNHEY, CDR2 SVGAGI. V lost 4 bases to trimming and J lost 0 bases; unmatched junction nucleotides: 4. The CDR3 is made up of 15 amino acids. This CDR3 is CASSLWGGSTDTQYF. CDR3 DNA: TGTGCCAGCAGTTTATGGGGGGGGAGCACAGATACGCAGTATTTT.

The J gene is TRBJ1-3, the V gene TRBV5-6; TRBD1 matches at 10 bases. Germline CDR1 is SGHDT and CDR2 is YYEEEE. This CDR3 is built from 14 residues. After removal of 4 bases from V and 4 bases from J, the junction contained 2 bases not matched to a gene. The CDR3 DNA is TGTGCCAGCAGCAAGACAGGGGGCGGAAACACCATATATTTT. It encodes CASSKTGGGNTIYF. Full variable domain (outside the CDR3, taken from reference TRBV5-6 and TRBJ1-3): DAGVTQSPTHLIKTRGQQVTLRCSPKSGHDTVSWYQQALGQGPQFIFQYYEEEERQRGNFPDRFSGHQFPNYSSELNVNALLLGDSALYLCASSKTGGGNTIYFGEGSWLTVV.

This clone was detected only once. The chain joins TRBV9 to TRBJ1-5; the D is unclear. This CDR3 spans 15 amino acids. CDR1 and CDR2 from the germline V gene are SGDLS and YYNGEE. V was cut by 0 bases and J by 0 bases, with 7 bases left in between. CDR3 sequence reads: CASSVDGNSNQPQHF. The DNA for the CDR3 is TGTGCCAGCAGCGTAGACGGGAATAGCAATCAGCCCCAGCATTTT. The variable domain in full, with the rest retrieved from reference TRBV9 and TRBJ1-5, is DSGVTQTPKHLITATGQRVTLRCSPRSGDLSVYWYQQSLDQGLQFLIQYYNGEERAKGNILERFSAQQFPDLHSELNLSSLELGDSALYFCASSVDGNSNQPQHFGDGTRLSIL.

V usage is TRBV7-2 and J usage is TRBJ2-5, with 7 bases lining up with TRBD2. The length of the CDR3 is 15 residues. Germline-derived CDR1 and CDR2 are SGHTA and FQGNSA. V shed 1 base and J 0 bases; nucleotides not matched to a gene: 2. Here the CDR3 DNA reads TGTGCCAGCAGCTTAGGGGGGGGGAACCAAGAGACCCAGTACTTC. Translating it yields CASSLGGGNQETQYF.

This chain links TRBV5-4 with TRBJ1-1, with D unclear. The V end was cut by 5 bases, the J end by 3 bases, with 11 bases between. Germline V CDR1 and CDR2: SGHNT, YYREEE (reference sequence). The CDR3 length is 13 residues. The CDR3 protein is CASRQTSHTEAFF. The CDR3 bases are TGTGCCAGCAGACAGACCTCACACACTGAAGCTTTCTTT.

This CDR3 is CASSLRGQGVTDTQYF. CDR3 DNA sequence: TGTGCCAGCAGCCTAAGGGGACAGGGGGTGACAGATACGCAGTATTTT. The chain employs TRBV13 and TRBJ2-3; 11 bases match TRBD1. This CDR3 is built from 16 residues. The ends lost 5 bases at V and 3 bases at J; junction bases unmatched: 7. CDR1 PRHDT and CDR2 FYEKMQ come from the germline V gene (reference sequence).

The chain uses TRBV27 and TRBJ2-6, with 7 bases identical to TRBD1. This CDR3 has 17 amino acids. With 8 bases clipped from V and 0 bases from J, the junction kept 10 bases outside the gene matches. CDR1 is MNHEY, CDR2 SMNVEV, per germline (reference sequence). CDR3 sequence: CASATGVLGSGANVLTF. For the CDR3, the DNA is TGTGCCAGCGCTACAGGGGTTTTAGGCTCTGGGGCCAACGTCCTGACTTTC.

The chain employs TRBV4-2 and TRBJ2-2; 7 nucleotides agree with TRBD1. After removal of 1 base from V and 7 bases from J, the junction contained 9 bases not matched to a gene. Germline CDR1 and CDR2: LGHNA and YNFKEQ. The CDR3 covers 16 residues. CDR3 amino acids: CASSQGATGAVGELFF. The CDR3 DNA reads TGTGCCAGCAGCCAAGGCGCAACAGGGGCAGTCGGGGAGCTGTTTTTT.